Included here is one T cell receptor beta chain sequence, with context. Its antigen remains unknown. A second about 6 to 12 cycle PCR used barcoded and J-beta primers. A template-switch adaptor that had 12 random nucleotides put a tag on each cDNA molecule. From the 5' RACE reads, TCRdb called clonotypes with MiXCR, one entry per CDR3 protein. Counted here are under 750,000 distinct CDR3 sequences, 40% to 50% occurring once; the ten biggest clones make up 20% to 25%. These data come from a study of blood T cells in healthy people across ages. Overall study findings and caveats: More naive CD4+ cells and higher diversity were found in long-lived than in aged donors. Naive T cell percentage strongly correlated with TCR beta diversity.

The study isolated at least 6.5 million PBMCs from each sample. Germline V CDR1 and CDR2: SGHRS, YFSETQ. With 2 bases removed from V and 2 bases from J, the gap between germline ends came to 13 bases. The CDR3 runs 15 residues. This clonotype was obtained from an elderly man in good health. Sequenced sample: blood. This rearrangement joins TRBV5-1 to TRBJ1-1, with D perhaps matching TRBD1 (5 bases). CDR3 residues: CASSLGAGPNTEAFF. For the CDR3, the DNA is TGCGCCAGCAGCTTAGGGGCAGGACCAAACACTGAAGCTTTCTTT.